The 9 T cell receptor beta chains listed next were all sequenced from one sample in a study of beta chain features in type 1 diabetes. Broader study findings: There was a moderate but significant shortening of TCRB CDR3s in all four CD4+ subsets of Type 1 diabetes patients.

The investigators reverse transcribed all of the isolated RNA, so they sequenced expressed TCRB transcripts. The repertoire was sequenced with immunoSEQ multiplex PCR; TCRdb's copy has only in-frame clones and lacks some. The sample has 100,000 to 150,000 clones; 9% are singletons. Which antigens these TCRs recognize remains unknown. The sample comprised central memory CD4+ T cells from blood. Every receptor here comes from a man aged 30-40 years with type 1 diabetes.

For this clone: At the DNA level, this CDR3 is encoded by other sequences in the same sample as well. This sequence joins TRBV5-1 and TRBJ1-2, with D hard to call. The CDR3 contains 12 residues. The germline V gene encodes CDR1 SGHRS and CDR2 YFSETQ. With 0 bases removed from V and 4 bases from J, the gap between germline ends came to 4 bases. CDR3 amino acids: CASSLDSYGYTF. The CDR3 nucleotides read TGCGCCAGCAGCTTGGACAGCTATGGCTACACCTTC. Based on the CDR3 plus reference TRBV5-1 and TRBJ1-2, the full variable domain is KAGVTQTPRYLIKTRGQQVTLSCSPISGHRSVSWYQQTPGQGLQFLFEYFSETQRNKGNFPGRFSGRQFSNSRSEMNVSTLELGDSALYLCASSLDSYGYTFGSGTRLTVV.

The rearrangement joins TRBV18 to TRBJ2-5, with D possibly matching TRBD1 (6 bases). Germline-derived CDR1 and CDR2 are KGHSH and LQKENI. V was cut by 4 bases and J by 4 bases, with 10 bases left in between. The CDR3 runs to 13 residues. CDR3 residues: CASSRGHLETQYF. The CDR3 nucleotides are TGTGCCAGCTCACGGGGACACCTAGAGACCCAGTACTTC. The whole variable domain, remainder taken from reference TRBV18 and TRBJ2-5, is NAGVMQNPRHLVRRRGQEARLRCSPMKGHSHVYWYRQLPEEGLKFMVYLQKENIIDESGMPKERFSAEFPKEGPSILRIQQVVRGDSAAYFCASSRGHLETQYFGPGTRLLVL.

This clone has a handful of counts. V and J are TRBV28 and TRBJ2-5; unclear D gene. The CDR3 covers 13 residues. Between the trimmed V and J ends, which lost 5 bases and 2 bases, there was a span of 9 bases. In germline, CDR1 is MDHEN, CDR2 SYDVKM. CDR3 residues: CASSGPRQETQYF. In nucleotides, the CDR3 is TGTGCCAGCAGTGGGCCTCGTCAAGAGACCCAGTACTTC.

This clone was counted a few times. The V gene is TRBV7-2, the J gene TRBJ2-3, with D perhaps TRBD2 (5 bases). The CDR3 contains 15 residues. From germline, CDR1 is SGHTA and CDR2 FQGNSA. With 5 bases removed from V and 0 bases from J, the gap between germline ends came to 12 bases. The CDR3 protein is CASSQRLASTDTQYF. CDR3 DNA sequence: TGTGCCAGCAGCCAGAGGCTAGCCAGCACAGATACGCAGTATTTT.

This chain uses TRBV28 with TRBJ2-7; 7 bases match TRBD1. Germline loops: CDR1 MDHEN, CDR2 SYDVKM. This CDR3 region has 14 residues. Germline trimming cut 6 bases from V and 2 bases from J; bases unmatched to any gene: 7. This chain's CDR3 is CASSTITGAYEQYF. As DNA, the CDR3 is TGTGCCAGCAGCACTATTACAGGGGCCTACGAGCAGTACTTC.

V gene TRBV5-6 combines with J gene TRBJ1-2; 7 bases line up with TRBD1. After removal of 0 bases from V and 4 bases from J, the junction contained 6 bases not matched to a gene. The CDR3 is made up of 15 amino acids. From germline, CDR1 is SGHDT and CDR2 YYEEEE. CDR3 loop: CASSLVGTVIYGYTF. CDR3 DNA: TGTGCCAGCAGCTTGGTAGGGACAGTTATCTATGGCTACACCTTC.

This clone was seen only a few times. This chain uses TRBV5-4 with TRBJ2-7, with 9 positions matching TRBD2. The germline V gene encodes CDR1 SGHNT and CDR2 YYREEE (reference sequence). The CDR3 is made up of 15 amino acids. V shed 4 bases, J shed 0 bases, and the junction held 5 bases outside the gene matches. The CDR3: CASSQETSGSYEQYF. The CDR3 nucleotides read TGTGCCAGCAGCCAAGAGACTAGCGGCTCCTACGAGCAGTACTTC.

The chain carries TRBV28 and TRBJ1-2; 8 nucleotides match TRBD1. After removal of 4 bases from V and 0 bases from J, the junction contained 4 bases not matched to a gene. This CDR3 contains 15 residues. Looked up from germline, CDR1 is MDHEN and CDR2 is SYDVKM. The DNA for the CDR3 is TGTGCCAGCAGTTCCGGACAGGGAACTAACTATGGCTACACCTTC. Amino acids: CASSSGQGTNYGYTF.

The rearrangement uses TRBV6-4 and TRBJ2-1, with 7 bases matching TRBD2. CDR3 length equals 14 residues. Trimming took 2 bases from V and 2 from J; bases not matched to a gene: 0. Per the germline V gene, CDR1 is MRHNA and CDR2 is SNTAGT. The CDR3 sequence is CASSDGGAYNEQFF. The CDR3 DNA reads as TGTGCCAGCAGTGACGGGGGGGCCTACAATGAGCAGTTCTTC.